This TCR beta chain was identified during a study of T cell repertoires in cytomegalovirus infection. In the study overall: Carrying CMV and the relevant HLA type showed in public TCR beta signatures.

Study outcomes and limitations: The ex vivo response was dominated by HLA-C-restricted CMV-specific TCR beta clonotypes. CMV carriers with the relevant HLA were identified by cumulative public TCR beta family frequency.

From germline, CDR1 is MGHRA and CDR2 YSYEKL. The CDR3 length is 17 residues. The V segment lost 0 bases and the J segment 4 bases; nucleotides outside the gene matches: 9. Concerning this clonotype: Its antigen is unidentified.

TCRdb ran MiXCR on the reads and lists one entry per CDR3 protein. This sample has 300,000 or so distinct CDR3 sequences, with over 20% found just once. The chain employs TRBV4-1 and TRBJ2-5, with TRBD1 identical over 9 bases. The sample consisted of PBMCs. This TCR was recovered from a human donor in good health (CMV status not recorded). Some clones in this sample may be carry-over from other donors' samples. The CDR3: CASSQDRLTGGTETQYF. The CDR3 DNA is TGCGCCAGCAGCCAAGATCGTCTGACAGGGGGGACAGAGACCCAGTACTTC.